One TCR beta chain is described in this entry. Study processing details: It was from reference gene primer amplification that nucleated cell counts were estimated. TCRdb's copy holds only in-frame clones and misses some; the assay was immunoSEQ multiplex PCR. The V and J calls and clone size come from that table; D and trimming were worked out from the DNA. The sample records around 130,000 clones, over 75% being singletons. This sample was taken from a study of blood T cell repertoires in COVID-19. The CDR3 has 15 residues. The V and J ends lost 0 bases and 4 bases respectively, with 12 bases between them. The germline V gene encodes CDR1 SGHDN and CDR2 FVKESK.

The chain has TRBV14 and TRBJ1-1; TRBD1 is a possible D gene (5 bases). Sequenced: peripheral blood. This sequence originates from a man in his 70s with active or convalescent COVID-19. The CDR3 is CASSQDRAGRTEAFF. The DNA of the CDR3 is TGTGCCAGCAGCCAAGATCGCGCAGGGCGCACTGAAGCTTTCTTT.